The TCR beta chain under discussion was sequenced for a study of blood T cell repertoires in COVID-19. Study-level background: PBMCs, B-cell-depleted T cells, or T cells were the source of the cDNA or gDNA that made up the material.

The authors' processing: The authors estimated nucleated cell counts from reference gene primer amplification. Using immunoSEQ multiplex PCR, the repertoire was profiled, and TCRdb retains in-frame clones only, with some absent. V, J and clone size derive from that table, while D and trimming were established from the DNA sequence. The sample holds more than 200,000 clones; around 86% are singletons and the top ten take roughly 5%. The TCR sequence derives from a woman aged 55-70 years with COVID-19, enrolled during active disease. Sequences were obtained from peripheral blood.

Here the CDR3 reads CASSPNLAGVYNEQFF. DNA of the CDR3: TGCGCCAGCAGCCCGAACCTAGCGGGAGTATACAATGAGCAGTTCTTC. The rearrangement links TRBV4-1 to TRBJ2-1; 10 positions agree with TRBD2. Germline V gene data show CDR1 as MGHRA and CDR2 as YSYEKL. The ends lost 4 bases at V and 4 bases at J; junction bases unmatched: 7. CDR3 length: 16 residues.